This entry describes one T cell receptor beta chain. The data were taken from a study of blood T cell repertoires in COVID-19. Across the study: The United States, Italy and Spain supplied acute and convalescent COVID-19 samples.

The protocol was immunoSEQ multiplex PCR, while the TCRdb copy is restricted to in-frame clones and leaves out a portion. The data contain more than 150,000 clones, almost 90% of them singletons. This CDR3 has 14 residues. The V end was cut by 0 bases, the J end by 6 bases, with 10 bases between. Germline CDR1 is SGHRS and CDR2 is YFSETQ. V usage is TRBV5-1 and J usage is TRBJ2-1; possible D gene TRBD1, 5 bases. The sequencing sample was made of peripheral blood. The sequence derives from a man in his forties or fifties with acute or convalescent COVID-19. The CDR3 DNA is TGCGCCAGCAGCTTGGGTCAGGGTACCAATGAGCAGTTCTTC. It specifies CASSLGQGTNEQFF. Drawing the rest from reference TRBV5-1 and TRBJ2-1, the complete variable domain is KAGVTQTPRYLIKTRGQQVTLSCSPISGHRSVSWYQQTPGQGLQFLFEYFSETQRNKGNFPGRFSGRQFSNSRSEMNVSTLELGDSALYLCASSLGQGTNEQFFGPGTRLTVL.